Below are 24 T cell receptor beta chains sequenced from a single sample in a study of tumor-infiltrating lymphocytes in primary liver carcinoma. From approximately 450 ng total RNA, TCR beta cDNA was generated with a primer in the constant region. Nested multiplex PCR, run for three rounds with slightly modified ARM-PCR, yielded TCR beta libraries. The first two PCR rounds, around 10 cycles each, used TRBV1-TRBV30 forward primers and a C-beta reverse primer. TCRdb fed the multiplex PCR reads into MiXCR, producing one record per CDR3 protein. The data show about 200,000 distinct CDR3 sequences, approximately 65% seen once. Alongside blood RNA obtained from unsorted whole blood, germline DNA was also extracted. Sequencing was carried out using peripheral blood. The receptor set was obtained from a woman aged 60-75 years with primary liver carcinoma and hepatitis B virus infection.

This clonotype was observed a handful of times. This chain joins TRBV5-1 and TRBJ2-5, with a possible D match to TRBD2 (5 bases). The CDR3 length is 14 residues. V was trimmed by 4 bases and J by 6 bases, leaving 16 bases between them. Looked up from germline, CDR1 is SGHRS and CDR2 is YFSETQ. The CDR3 reads CASSLDTRLQTQYF. CDR3 in DNA: TGCGCCAGCAGCCTGGATACTAGACTTCAGACCCAGTACTTC.

At least ten counts were recorded for this clonotype. V is TRBV5-5 and J is TRBJ2-6; 9 bases line up with TRBD1. The CDR3 has 15 residues. The germline V gene encodes CDR1 SGHKS and CDR2 YYEKEE (reference sequence). Trimming took 4 bases from V and 5 from J; bases not matched to a gene: 4. Written as DNA, the CDR3 is TGTGCCAGCAGCATGACAGGGGGAAGGGCCAACGTCCTGACTTTC. Translated, it gives CASSMTGGRANVLTF.

This clonotype was recorded at least ten times. The V gene is TRBV7-8, the J gene TRBJ2-4; a weak D match, TRBD2 (5 bases). Trimming removed 5 bases at V and 3 bases at J, with 17 bases between. The V gene's germline CDR1 is SGHVS and CDR2 FQNEAQ. This CDR3 has 16 amino acids. CDR3 in DNA: TGTGCCAGCAGCCCCTCTCGGGAATTGGACAAAAACATTCAGTACTTC. Protein product: CASSPSRELDKNIQYF.

The V call is TRBV6-5, the J call TRBJ2-1; TRBD2 is a possible D gene (6 bases). Germline V gives CDR1 MNHEY, CDR2 SVGAGI. V shed 2 bases and J shed 0 bases, with 14 bases lying between them. This CDR3 has 17 residues. CDR3 sequence (DNA): TGTGCCAGCAGTTACGCGGCGGGGAGTACCTCCTACAATGAGCAGTTCTTC. As protein: CASSYAAGSTSYNEQFF.

This clonotype was detected only once. This chain uses TRBV28 with TRBJ1-4, with TRBD1 identical over 7 bases. The germline gives CDR1 MDHEN, CDR2 SYDVKM. The CDR3 is 15 amino acids. The J segment lost 5 bases and the V segment lost 6 bases, leaving 9 bases of the junction unmatched. The CDR3 bases are TGTGCCAGCAGGACCTCAGGGGGGCCCAATGAAAAACTGTTTTTT. Protein product: CASRTSGGPNEKLFF.

Details on this clonotype: This may arise from a read error, as a much more abundant clone is one base away. The CDR3 spells CASTRDSSTDTQHF. As DNA, the CDR3 is TGTGCCAGCACCAGGGACAGTAGCACAGATACGCAGCATTTT. V is TRBV4-2 and J is TRBJ2-3, with 7 nucleotides matching TRBD1. Judging by the DNA end, TRBJ1-5 fits better; the J call may be wrong. CDR3 size: 14 residues. Germline values: CDR1 LGHNA, CDR2 YNFKEQ.

To note about this clonotype: A much larger clone is a single base away; this may be a read error. J is TRBJ2-2 and V is TRBV11-3, with 9 bases identical to TRBD1. The CDR3 has 17 residues. Germline V gives CDR1 SGHNT, CDR2 YENEEA. In DNA form, the CDR3 reads TGTGCCAGCAGCTCAGGGGCCGGGACAGGGAAAACCGGGAAGCTGTTTTTT. Translated: CASSSGAGTGKTGKLFF. The full variable domain, in which reference TRBV11-3 and TRBJ2-2 provide the parts outside the CDR3, is EAGVVQSPRYKIIEKKQPVAFWCNPISGHNTLYWYLQNLGQGPELLIRYENEEAVDDSQLPKDRFSAERLKGVDSTLKIQPAELGDSAVYLCASSSGAGTGKTGKLFFGEGSRLTVL.

The J gene is TRBJ2-7, the V gene TRBV29-1, with D perhaps TRBD1 or TRBD2 (6 bases each). V lost 3 bases, J lost 7 bases, and 16 bases lay in between. Germline lookup yields CDR1 SQVTM and CDR2 ANQGSEA. The CDR3 totals 13 residues. CDR3 nucleotides: TGCAGCGTTGAGGGACTGCAGGGGAAGGAGCAGTACTTC. It encodes CSVEGLQGKEQYF.

This clonotype has more than one count but fewer than ten. V usage is TRBV28 and J usage is TRBJ2-1; D not resolved. Looked up from germline, CDR1 is MDHEN and CDR2 is SYDVKM. Trimming stripped 3 bases from V and 7 bases from J, with 10 bases between. The CDR3 is 13 amino acids. CDR3 in DNA: TGTGCCAGCAGTTTGCAAGTAAGAAATGAGCAGTTCTTC. Amino acids: CASSLQVRNEQFF.

Details on this clonotype: One base away lies a much larger clone, so this may be a sequencing read error. This sequence joins TRBV6-5 and TRBJ1-1; maybe TRBD1 (6 bases). The germline V gene has CDR1 MNHEY and CDR2 SVGAGI. This CDR3 is 14 amino acids long. Trimming stripped 5 bases from V and 0 bases from J, with 10 bases between. The CDR3 is CASSGPGVNTEAFF. The CDR3 DNA reads TGTGCCAGCAGTGGCCCAGGGGTGAACACTGAAGCTTTCTTT.

As regards this clonotype: With a much larger clone just one base away, this may be a read error. The chain couples TRBV6-6 to TRBJ1-4; D possibly corresponds to TRBD1 (6 bases). Germline CDR1 and CDR2: MNHNY and SVGAGI (reference sequence). Trimming removed 6 bases from V and 4 bases from J, with 12 bases in between. This CDR3 comprises 14 residues. The chain's CDR3 is CASSRTEHNEKLFF. CDR3 in DNA: TGTGCCAGCAGCAGGACAGAGCATAATGAAAAACTGTTTTTT.

The rearrangement links TRBV28 to TRBJ1-2; D might be TRBD1 (6 bases). Trimming stripped 8 bases from V and 3 bases from J, with 16 bases between. The CDR3 is made up of 14 amino acids. Germline V CDR1 and CDR2: MDHEN, SYDVKM. In nucleotides, the CDR3 is TGTGCCAGCGGTTCCCCAGGGGCCGACTATGGCTACACCTTC. Translation gives CASGSPGADYGYTF.

The table lists this clonotype with a few counts. This chain connects TRBV6-6 to TRBJ1-6, with TRBD1 matching over 9 bases. The CDR3 extends over 17 amino acids. The germline V gene encodes CDR1 MNHNY and CDR2 SVGAGI (reference sequence). The junction had 11 bases not matched to a gene; V was cut back by 6 bases and J by 5 bases. In nucleotides, the CDR3 is TGTGCCAGCAGCCCTAAGGGACAGGGTTTCGATAATTCACCCCTCCACTTT. This codes for CASSPKGQGFDNSPLHF.

On this clonotype: The junction does not match germline at one end; this may be a read error. The rearrangement joins TRBV28 to TRBJ2-2, with D possibly matching TRBD2 (5 bases). CDR3 length: 16 amino acids. Looked up from germline, CDR1 is MDHEN and CDR2 is SYDVKM. The CDR3 is CASSLSSFEREGELFF. The CDR3 DNA sequence: TGTGCTAGCAGTTTATCTAGCTTTGAGCGTGAGGGGGAGCTGTTTTTT.

V gene TRBV7-8 combines with J gene TRBJ2-7; 11 bases line up with TRBD1. Germline trimming cut 2 bases from V and 5 bases from J; bases unmatched to any gene: 5. Per germline, CDR1 SGHVS and CDR2 FQNEAQ. The CDR3 extends over 15 amino acids. The CDR3 bases are TGTGCCAGCAGCTTAACCGGGACAGGGGGGCACGAGCAGTACTTC. Its protein is CASSLTGTGGHEQYF.

This clonotype was observed a handful of times. CDR3 sequence: CASSDPGGEAAEQFF. The CDR3 coding sequence is TGTGCCAGCAGTGACCCCGGGGGAGAGGCGGCTGAGCAGTTCTTC. This chain links TRBV28 with TRBJ2-1, with D maybe TRBD2 (6 bases). The CDR3 runs 15 residues. Per germline, CDR1 MDHEN and CDR2 SYDVKM. Trimming cost V 5 bases and J 9 bases, with 20 bases left between them. The whole variable domain, filled in from reference TRBV28 and TRBJ2-1, reads DVKVTQSSRYLVKRTGEKVFLECVQDMDHENMFWYRQDPGLGLRLIYFSYDVKMKEKGDIPEGYSVSREKKERFSLILESASTNQTSMYLCASSDPGGEAAEQFFGPGTRLTVL.

As concerns this clonotype: A much bigger clone sits one base away, suggesting this may be a read error. The chain joins TRBV12-3 or TRBV12-4 to TRBJ1-2; D perhaps matches TRBD1 (6 bases). This CDR3 is 15 amino acids long. Trimming removed 6 bases at V and 9 bases at J, with 23 bases between. Written as DNA, the CDR3 is TGTGCCAGCAGCCCCCTCACCGGGACATCTTATAGCTACACCTTC. It translates to CASSPLTGTSYSYTF.

Details on this clonotype: This may arise from a read error, as a much more abundant clone is one base away. As the CDR3 is not closed by the conserved phenylalanine or tryptophan, this likely results from a read error. Because the CDR3's place on the DNA is in doubt, the DNA is left out and the CDR3 is given as listed by TCRdb. The chain has TRBV6-5 and TRBJ2-7; TRBD1 is the table's D call and was not checked against the DNA. Germline CDR1 and CDR2: MNHEY and SVGAGI. The CDR3 is 11 residues long, ends included. The CDR3 reads CARTSQDRRPC.

In its sample, this clonotype was seen once. The conserved closing phenylalanine or tryptophan is absent in this CDR3, likely reflecting a read error. The rearrangement links TRBV30 to TRBJ2-6; D remains unclear. Trimming shortened V by 3 bases and J by 4 bases, and 4 bases separated the two germline ends. The CDR3 totals 12 residues. Per germline, CDR1 GTSNPN and CDR2 SVGIG (reference sequence). The CDR3 DNA sequence: TGTGCCTGGAGGGCAGGGGCCAACGTCCTGACTTTA. This sequence encodes CAWRAGANVLTL.

This clonotype was counted at least ten times. The chain couples TRBV6-6 to TRBJ1-1, with TRBD1 matching over 11 bases. This CDR3 spans 16 amino acids. V was clipped by 8 bases and J by 0 bases; unmatched bases: 8. In germline, CDR1 is MNHNY, CDR2 SVGAGI (reference sequence). The CDR3 sequence: CASGQGAGAMNTEAFF. CDR3 DNA: TGTGCCAGCGGACAGGGGGCCGGAGCCATGAACACTGAAGCTTTCTTT.

As for this clonotype: Being one base from a much bigger clone, this may be a read error. The chain couples TRBV4-1 to TRBJ2-1; TRBD2 agrees at 7 bases. The CDR3 runs 16 residues. CDR1 is MGHRA, CDR2 YSYEKL, per germline. The chain's CDR3 is CASSQGDGRNHSEQFF. As DNA, the CDR3 is TGCGCCAGCAGTCAAGGGGACGGGAGGAACCACAGTGAGCAGTTCTTC.

In the case of this clonotype: Possible read error: a much larger clone is one base away. V usage is TRBV7-9 and J usage is TRBJ1-1; no reliable D call. The V and J ends lost 9 bases and 0 bases respectively, with 14 bases between them. There are 14 residues in the CDR3. Germline CDR1 reads SEHNR; CDR2 reads FQNEAQ (reference sequence). The CDR3 reads CARGLTAVNTEAFF. The CDR3 region has the DNA TGTGCCAGAGGCCTCACGGCGGTGAACACTGAAGCTTTCTTT.

About this clonotype itself: One junction end disagrees with the germline gene, perhaps due to a read error. V usage is TRBV11-2 and J usage is TRBJ2-3, with D uncertain. The CDR3 totals 16 residues. Per the germline V gene, CDR1 is SGHAT and CDR2 is FQNNGV. CDR3 in amino acids: CASSLVVGWATDTQYF. The CDR3 nucleotides are TGTGCCAGTAGCTTAGTAGTTGGATGGGCGACAGATACGCAGTATTTT.

The count of this clonotype is one. The CDR3 end shows no conserved phenylalanine or tryptophan, and so a read error is likely. No DNA is shown, since the ends of the CDR3 on it are uncertain; the CDR3 is the one TCRdb lists. The chain joins TRBV28 to TRBJ2-1; TRBD2 reflects the table's D call only, with no check against the DNA. Germline V lookup: CDR1 MDHEN, CDR2 SYDVKM. The CDR3 totals 13 residues, both ends included. CDR3 loop: CASIPGTSGTPEY.